The clone carrying this TCR beta chain appeared a single time. This CDR3 is 13 amino acids long. From germline, CDR1 is SNHLY and CDR2 FYNNEI. V gave up 2 bases and J gave up 5 bases, with 7 bases separating them. Measured with immunoSEQ multiplex PCR; TCRdb has only the in-frame clones, and not every one. Among 37,000 or so clones listed, about 78% were seen once. This specimen belongs to a study of OX40 agonist ivuxolimab in advanced cancers. Sequenced material: CD4+ or CD8+ T cells sorted from blood, taken in a trial of the OX40 agonist ivuxolimab. This sequence joins TRBV2 and TRBJ1-3; no clear D. The source of this sequence is an adult with an advanced solid tumor such as melanoma, head and neck, liver or kidney cancer. The CDR3: CASSEQARNTIYF. CDR3 nucleotide sequence: TGTGCCAGCAGTGAACAAGCGCGAAACACCATATATTTT.